This passage covers 21 T cell receptor beta chains from one sample sequenced in a study of blood T cell repertoires in COVID-19. The protocol was immunoSEQ multiplex PCR, while the TCRdb copy is restricted to in-frame clones and leaves out a portion. The repertoire holds 120,000 or so clones, with about nine tenths as singletons. The sequenced sample was peripheral blood. These receptors originate from a human donor in a cohort sampled during active COVID-19.

J is TRBJ1-5 and V is TRBV6-6; TRBD1 aligns across 10 bases. The CDR3 is 16 amino acids. J was trimmed by 6 bases and V by 6 bases; bases with no gene match: 11. Germline loops: CDR1 MNHNY, CDR2 SVGAGI (reference sequence). CDR3 amino acids: CASSLRQGAGSQPQHF. The CDR3 nucleotides are TGTGCCAGCAGCCTTAGACAGGGGGCAGGAAGTCAGCCCCAGCATTTT.

The chain uses TRBV29-1 and TRBJ1-2; 7 bases agree with TRBD1. Per germline, CDR1 SQVTM and CDR2 ANQGSEA. CDR3 length equals 15 residues. Trimming took 7 bases from V and 0 from J; bases not matched to a gene: 11. CDR3 sequence: CSGISGTATNYGYTF. The CDR3, as DNA: TGCAGCGGAATTTCCGGGACAGCTACTAACTATGGCTACACCTTC.

This sequence joins TRBV9 and TRBJ2-3, with TRBD1 identical over 7 bases. The CDR3 runs 16 residues. Germline CDR1 is SGDLS and CDR2 is YYNGEE. Unmatched junction bases numbered 8, after V lost 0 bases and J lost 4 bases. The CDR3 DNA is TGTGCCAGCAGCGTAGGGGTCGAGGGGGCATCAGATACGCAGTATTTT. It yields the protein CASSVGVEGASDTQYF.

The chain recombines TRBV6-1 with TRBJ2-2; TRBD2 might be the D (5 bases). The CDR3 runs to 14 residues. Trimming pared 2 bases from V and 3 bases from J, leaving 7 bases between. CDR1 is MNHNS and CDR2 is SASEGT in the germline V gene. The CDR3 region has the DNA TGTGCCAGCAGTGAAAACGGGGACACCGGGGAGCTGTTTTTT. Protein: CASSENGDTGELFF.

This chain links TRBV19 with TRBJ2-5; 9 bases map to TRBD2. The CDR3 totals 16 residues. CDR1 is LNHDA and CDR2 is SQIVND in the germline V gene (reference sequence). J was trimmed by 5 bases and V by 3 bases; bases with no gene match: 10. The CDR3 nucleotides read TGTGCCAGTAGTATCTTCCGCGGGAGGGCCGGGGAGACCCAGTACTTC. Residues: CASSIFRGRAGETQYF. Filled out from reference TRBV19 and TRBJ2-5, the complete variable domain reads DGGITQSPKYLFRKEGQNVTLSCEQNLNHDAMYWYRQDPGQGLRLIYYSQIVNDFQKGDIAEGYSVSREKKESFPLTVTSAQKNPTAFYLCASSIFRGRAGETQYFGPGTRLLVL.

This rearrangement joins TRBV2 to TRBJ2-7; 7 nucleotides align to TRBD2. Germline CDR1 reads SNHLY; CDR2 reads FYNNEI. The CDR3 covers 14 residues. J gave up 1 base and V 6 bases, and 6 bases lay outside the gene matches. The CDR3 sequence: CASSERGHSYEQYF. DNA of the CDR3: TGTGCCAGCAGCGAGCGGGGCCATTCCTACGAGCAGTACTTC.

This clone appeared once. The chain is built from TRBV11-3 and TRBJ1-4; TRBD1 aligns across 7 bases. The J segment lost 2 bases and the V segment lost 2 bases, leaving 5 bases of the junction unmatched. Germline CDR1 reads SGHNT; CDR2 reads YENEEA. The CDR3 has 16 amino acids. In DNA form, the CDR3 reads TGTGCCAGCAGCTTAACAACAGGGGCGACTAATGAAAAACTGTTTTTT. Its protein is CASSLTTGATNEKLFF.

The chain employs TRBV4-1 and TRBJ2-7; D perhaps matches TRBD2 (5 bases). The CDR3 runs to 16 residues. Germline CDR1 is MGHRA and CDR2 is YSYEKL. V lost 3 bases to trimming and J lost 0 bases, with 15 bases between them. CDR3 sequence (DNA): TGCGCCAGCAGCCACCCCCTCAGCGGTACCTCCTACGAGCAGTACTTC. This sequence encodes CASSHPLSGTSYEQYF.

The V call is TRBV6-6, the J call TRBJ1-5; 9 bases line up with TRBD1. The CDR3 has 16 amino acids. CDR1 MNHNY and CDR2 SVGAGI come from the germline V gene (reference sequence). V shed 6 bases and J 4 bases; nucleotides not matched to a gene: 10. The CDR3 loop is CASRMKLQGANQPQHF. Here the CDR3 DNA reads TGTGCCAGCAGAATGAAGTTACAGGGGGCAAATCAGCCCCAGCATTTT.

This clone was seen a few times. The genes are TRBV14 and TRBJ2-1; D is undetermined. CDR3 length equals 15 residues. Germline assignment: CDR1 SGHDN and CDR2 FVKESK. V was cut by 4 bases and J by 1 base, with 11 bases left in between. The CDR3 region is CASSRNLKSYNEQFF. Written as DNA, the CDR3 is TGTGCCAGCAGCCGAAATCTAAAATCCTACAATGAGCAGTTCTTC.

The rearrangement uses TRBV7-6 and TRBJ2-5, with 16 bases matching TRBD2. Per the germline V gene, CDR1 is SGHVS and CDR2 is FNYEAQ. With V trimmed by 3 bases and J by 5 bases, 12 bases remained unmatched. The CDR3 loop spans 19 amino acids. CDR3 DNA sequence: TGTGCCAGCAGCTTTCTTATAATGGGACTAGCGGGAGGGCGGGAGACCCAGTACTTC. Translating it yields CASSFLIMGLAGGRETQYF.

The chain carries TRBV30 and TRBJ1-1; D gene ambiguous. Germline V lookup: CDR1 GTSNPN, CDR2 SVGIG (reference sequence). The CDR3 runs to 14 residues. V was cut by 0 bases and J by 4 bases, with 12 bases left in between. The CDR3 here is CAWSVMGEVTEAFF. The CDR3 DNA is TGTGCCTGGAGTGTAATGGGAGAGGTCACTGAAGCTTTCTTT. Supplemented by reference TRBV30 and TRBJ1-1, the full variable domain reads SQTIHQWPATLVQPVGSPLSLECTVEGTSNPNLYWYRQAAGRGLQLLFYSVGIGQISSEVPQNLSASRPQDRQFILSSKKLLLSDSGFYLCAWSVMGEVTEAFFGQGTRLTVV.

This clone has just one count. This sequence joins TRBV5-8 and TRBJ2-1; weak D call: TRBD2 (6 bases). V lost 2 bases to trimming and J lost 0 bases, with 9 bases between them. This CDR3 is built from 15 residues. Germline CDR1 is SGHTS and CDR2 is YDEGEE. The CDR3, as DNA: TGTGCCAGCAGCTTCTCCGGGAGCTCCTACAATGAGCAGTTCTTC. Translating gives CASSFSGSSYNEQFF.

This clone appeared once. This chain joins TRBV6-5 and TRBJ2-5; 7 bases fit TRBD1. The CDR3 is 14 residues long. The germline V gene has CDR1 MNHEY and CDR2 SVGAGI. V shed 5 bases, J shed 6 bases, and the junction held 9 bases outside the gene matches. The CDR3 DNA is TGTGCCAGCAGTCCGACAGGGACGGAGAAGACCCAGTACTTC. This encodes CASSPTGTEKTQYF.

The CDR3 reads CASTAGRSADTQYF. In DNA, the CDR3 is TGTGCCAGCACCGCAGGGCGGTCGGCAGATACGCAGTATTTT. The chain employs TRBV7-3 and TRBJ2-3; possible D gene TRBD1, 5 bases. The CDR3 sequence is 14 residues long. Looked up from germline, CDR1 is SGHTA and CDR2 is FQGTGA. Between the trimmed V and J ends, which lost 7 bases and 4 bases, there was a span of 15 bases. The complete variable domain, with remaining parts taken from reference TRBV7-3 and TRBJ2-3, reads GAGVSQTPSNKVTEKGKYVELRCDPISGHTALYWYRQSLGQGPEFLIYFQGTGAADDSGLPNDRFFAVRPEGSVSTLKIQRTERGDSAVYLCASTAGRSADTQYFGPGTRLTVL.

The chain is built from TRBV7-2 and TRBJ2-2; 7 bases map to TRBD2. CDR3 length equals 16 residues. Trimming removed 5 bases from V and 6 bases from J; junction bases left unmatched: 12. Per the germline V gene, CDR1 is SGHTA and CDR2 is FQGNSA. The chain's CDR3 is CASSLGGTRRAGELFF. Written as DNA, the CDR3 is TGTGCCAGCAGCCTGGGGGGGACCAGGAGGGCCGGGGAGCTGTTTTTT.

This chain links TRBV3-1 (or the pseudogene TRBV3-2) with TRBJ1-1; 9 nucleotides line up with TRBD1. Germline V gives CDR1 LGHDT, CDR2 YNNKEL (reference sequence). Unmatched junction bases numbered 12, after V lost 4 bases and J lost 3 bases. The CDR3 has 17 residues. The DNA for the CDR3 is TGTGCCAGCAGCCTCCCCGGGACAGGGTATTTACACACTGAAGCTTTCTTT. It is translated as CASSLPGTGYLHTEAFF.

This chain joins TRBV19 and TRBJ1-3, with D perhaps TRBD1 (5 bases). CDR3 length: 16 residues. Germline V gene sequence: CDR1 LNHDA, CDR2 SQIVND (reference sequence). V lost 7 bases, J lost 1 base, and 17 bases lay in between. The CDR3 here is CASTGGLGLSGNTIYF. For the CDR3, the DNA is TGTGCCAGTACGGGGGGTCTCGGGCTATCTGGAAACACCATATATTTT.

The gene calls are TRBV10-1 and TRBJ2-2, with 7 bases matching TRBD1. Germline trimming cut 6 bases from V and 0 bases from J; bases unmatched to any gene: 4. CDR1 is WNHNN, CDR2 SYGVQD, per germline (reference sequence). The CDR3 spans 15 residues. In DNA, the CDR3 is TGCGCCAGCAGCTCCCAGGGGGCGAACACCGGGGAGCTGTTTTTT. Translation gives CASSSQGANTGELFF.

The chain is built from TRBV10-2 and TRBJ2-2, with D uncertain. V lost 3 bases and J 1 base, leaving 6 bases between the germline ends. This CDR3 is built from 14 residues. Germline CDR1 reads WSHSY; CDR2 reads SAAADI. In nucleotides, the CDR3 is TGCGCCAGCAGTGACGGGTTGAACACCGGGGAGCTGTTTTTT. This gives the protein CASSDGLNTGELFF.

J is TRBJ2-1 and V is TRBV7-9; 7 bases are a match to TRBD2. Germline V CDR1 and CDR2: SEHNR, FQNEAQ (reference sequence). The V segment lost 3 bases and the J segment 6 bases; nucleotides outside the gene matches: 5. This CDR3 is built from 14 residues. The CDR3 region is CASSLAGALNEQFF. In DNA, the CDR3 is TGTGCCAGCAGCTTGGCGGGAGCCCTCAATGAGCAGTTCTTC.